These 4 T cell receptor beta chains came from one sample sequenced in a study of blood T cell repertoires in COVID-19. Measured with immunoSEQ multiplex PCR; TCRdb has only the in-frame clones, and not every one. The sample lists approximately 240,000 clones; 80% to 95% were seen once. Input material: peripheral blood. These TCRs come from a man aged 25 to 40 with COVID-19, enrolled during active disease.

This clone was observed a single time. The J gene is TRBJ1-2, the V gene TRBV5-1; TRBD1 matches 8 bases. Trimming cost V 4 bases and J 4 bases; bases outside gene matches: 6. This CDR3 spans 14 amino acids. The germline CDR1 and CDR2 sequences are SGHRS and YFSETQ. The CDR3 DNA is TGCGCCAGCAGCCTAGGACAGGGTCTCTATGGCTACACCTTC. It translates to CASSLGQGLYGYTF.

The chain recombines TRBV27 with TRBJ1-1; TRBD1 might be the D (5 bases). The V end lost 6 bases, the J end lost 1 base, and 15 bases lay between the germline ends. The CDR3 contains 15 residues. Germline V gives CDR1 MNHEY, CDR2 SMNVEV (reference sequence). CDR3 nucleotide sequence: TGTGCCAGCAGCCTCCTTTTTACAGGGAACACTGAAGCTTTCTTT. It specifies CASSLLFTGNTEAFF.

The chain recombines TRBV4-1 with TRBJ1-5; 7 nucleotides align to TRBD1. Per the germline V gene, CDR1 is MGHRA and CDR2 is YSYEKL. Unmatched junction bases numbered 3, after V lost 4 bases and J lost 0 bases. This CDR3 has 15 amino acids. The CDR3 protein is CASSPGGNSNQPQHF. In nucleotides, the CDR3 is TGCGCCAGCAGCCCAGGGGGGAATAGCAATCAGCCCCAGCATTTT.

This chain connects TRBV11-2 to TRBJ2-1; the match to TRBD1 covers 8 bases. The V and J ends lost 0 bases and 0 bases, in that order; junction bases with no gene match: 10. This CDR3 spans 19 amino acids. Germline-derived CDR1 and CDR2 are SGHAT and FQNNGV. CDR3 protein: CASSLDPRPTGGSYNEQFF. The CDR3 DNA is TGTGCCAGCAGCTTAGACCCAAGGCCAACAGGGGGCTCCTACAATGAGCAGTTCTTC. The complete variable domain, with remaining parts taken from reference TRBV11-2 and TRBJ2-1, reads EAGVAQSPRYKIIEKRQSVAFWCNPISGHATLYWYQQILGQGPKLLIQFQNNGVVDDSQLPKDRFSAERLKGVDSTLKIQPAKLEDSAVYLCASSLDPRPTGGSYNEQFFGPGTRLTVL.